Listed below are T cell receptor beta chains from one sample, sequenced in a study of human T cells and chemical hapten exposure. TCRdb called the RACE reads again in MiXCR, with one record for every CDR3 protein. The table shows approximately 110,000 distinct CDR3 sequences, with roughly a third occurring only once. This sample comprised whole blood, obtained in connection with sensitization to the hapten diphenylcyclopropenone (DPC). The source of these receptors is a man aged 40-49 years with alopecia areata. Some clones in this sample may be carry-over from other donors' samples. Both conserved end residues are part of each CDR3. Each record gives: CDR3 protein, CDR3 DNA, clone size, V gene, D gene, J gene. The D gene is left open where the match is weak. Rows give clone size only sometimes, using once, few, many, or a class for an expanded clone.

CSVAQNNQPQHF TGCAGCGTTGCCCAGAACAATCAGCCCCAGCATTTT few TRBV29-1 NA TRBJ1-5
CASSPSERAETQYF TGTGCCAGCAGCCCGTCCGAGAGGGCGGAGACCCAGTACTTC few TRBV28 NA TRBJ2-5
CSARKGQLIMNTEAFF TGCAGTGCTAGAAAGGGACAGCTTATAATGAACACTGAAGCTTTCTTT few TRBV20-1 TRBD1 TRBJ1-1
CASSLPQGTKNIQYF TGTGCCAGCAGCTTGCCACAGGGTACCAAAAACATTCAGTACTTC NA TRBV7-8 NA TRBJ2-4
CASSPPGQVNYNEQFF TGTGCCAGCAGTCCGCCGGGACAGGTTAACTACAATGAGCAGTTCTTC NA TRBV27 TRBD1 TRBJ2-1
CSVEEGRVTQYF TGCAGCGTTGAAGAGGGGCGGGTGACCCAGTACTTC NA TRBV29-1 NA TRBJ2-5
CASSEVRTSYGYTF TGTGCCAGCAGTGAAGTCCGTACAAGTTATGGCTACACCTTC NA TRBV6-1 NA TRBJ1-2
CASSSRLSGGDTQYF TGTGCCAGCAGCTCCCGACTAAGCGGGGGGGATACGCAGTATTTT NA TRBV7-3 TRBD2 TRBJ2-3
CSARGSSSYEQYF TGCAGTGCTAGAGGGTCGAGTTCCTACGAGCAGTACTTC NA TRBV20-1 NA TRBJ2-7
CASSPFRGGTSRGYTF TGTGCCAGCAGTCCCTTTAGGGGGGGAACGTCCCGTGGCTACACCTTC NA TRBV7-9 NA TRBJ1-2
CAISEAGTLGFGNTIYF TGTGCCATCAGTGAAGCGGGGACGCTGGGCTTTGGAAACACCATATATTTT NA TRBV10-3 NA TRBJ1-3
CASSFHRMPEETQYF TGTGCCAGCAGCTTCCACAGGATGCCAGAAGAGACCCAGTACTTC few TRBV5-4 NA TRBJ2-5
CASSFPPGGLNQPQHF TGTGCCAGCAGTTTCCCCCCAGGGGGCTTAAATCAGCCCCAGCATTTT few TRBV28 TRBD1 TRBJ1-5
CSVERQVNTEAFF TGCAGCGTTGAGAGACAGGTGAACACTGAAGCTTTCTTT NA TRBV29-1 NA TRBJ1-1
CATGKREGPDTQYF TGTGCCACCGGAAAGCGGGAGGGCCCCGATACGCAGTATTTT once TRBV24-1 TRBD2 TRBJ2-3
CASSRGLAGARGETQYF TGTGCCAGCAGCCGCGGACTAGCGGGAGCCCGGGGGGAGACCCAGTACTTC NA TRBV11-1 TRBD2 TRBJ2-5
CASSVDPGSYEQYF TGTGCCAGCAGCGTAGACCCAGGGTCCTACGAGCAGTACTTC few TRBV9 NA TRBJ2-7
CASSFDLRSQQETQYF TGTGCCAGCAGCTTTGACCTCCGAAGCCAACAAGAGACCCAGTACTTC NA TRBV5-6 NA TRBJ2-5
CASSLGPGPSYEQYF TGTGCCAGCAGCTTAGGGCCAGGGCCCTCCTACGAGCAGTACTTC few TRBV7-2 NA TRBJ2-7
CASSIDNTDTQYF TGTGCCAGCAGCATCGACAACACAGATACGCAGTATTTT NA TRBV5-4 NA TRBJ2-3
CASSPSPGQGSTEQYF TGTGCCAGCAGCCCCAGTCCAGGACAGGGGTCAACCGAGCAGTACTTC few TRBV9 TRBD1 TRBJ2-7
CASSLHGTGNTEAFF TGTGCCAGCAGCCTTCACGGGACAGGGAACACTGAAGCTTTCTTT NA TRBV7-9 TRBD1 TRBJ1-1
CASSLVAGVSTDTQYF TGTGCCAGCAGCTTAGTAGCGGGCGTCAGCACAGATACGCAGTATTTT NA TRBV7-2 TRBD2 TRBJ2-3
CASNKRQGGYNEQFF TGTGCCAGCAATAAAAGACAGGGGGGATACAATGAGCAGTTCTTC few TRBV6-2/TRBV6-3 TRBD1 TRBJ2-1
CASSGMSGSDNEQFF TGTGCCAGCAGCGGGATGAGCGGGAGTGACAATGAGCAGTTCTTC NA TRBV9 TRBD2 TRBJ2-1
CASSSRDPGPGNTIYF TGTGCCAGCAGTTCCCGGGACCCCGGACCCGGAAACACCATATATTTT NA TRBV27 NA TRBJ1-3
CATSDPQGLAGVFETQYF TGTGCCACCAGTGACCCCCAGGGGCTAGCGGGAGTTTTCGAGACCCAGTACTTC NA TRBV24-1 TRBD2 TRBJ2-5
CASSLALGLAGTDTQYF TGCGCCAGCAGCTTGGCCTTAGGACTAGCGGGCACAGATACGCAGTATTTT NA TRBV5-1 TRBD2 TRBJ2-3
CASSVGTPHLKYGYTF TGTGCCAGCAGTGTCGGGACACCTCATCTAAAATATGGCTACACCTTC few TRBV12-3/TRBV12-4 NA TRBJ1-2
CASSPRQGHTEAFF TGTGCCAGCAGCCCGAGACAGGGGCACACTGAAGCTTTCTTT NA TRBV7-2 TRBD1 TRBJ1-1
CASSPGREREDTQYF TGTGCCAGCAGCCCAGGACGGGAGAGGGAAGATACGCAGTATTTT NA TRBV11-2 NA TRBJ2-3
CAWSVGSYEQYF TGTGCCTGGAGTGTAGGCAGCTACGAGCAGTACTTC NA TRBV30 NA TRBJ2-7
CASSLGGQGNSPLHF TGTGCCAGCAGCTTGGGGGGCCAGGGGAATTCACCCCTCCACTTT NA TRBV5-6 NA TRBJ1-6
CASTVGGLDTDTQYF TGTGCCAGCACCGTAGGGGGACTAGACACAGATACGCAGTATTTT NA TRBV12-3/TRBV12-4 TRBD2 TRBJ2-3
CASTPQGSHGYTF TGTGCCAGCACCCCCCAAGGGTCTCATGGCTACACCTTC NA TRBV12-3/TRBV12-4 NA TRBJ1-2
CSASLGRSYEQYF TGCAGTGCCAGCCTGGGAAGGTCCTACGAGCAGTACTTC once TRBV20-1 NA TRBJ2-7
CASSHTEGNTIYF TGTGCCAGCAGCCACACAGAAGGAAACACCATATATTTT NA TRBV3-1 NA TRBJ1-3
CAISDGLAKNIQYF TGTGCCATCAGCGACGGGTTAGCCAAAAACATTCAGTACTTC few TRBV10-3 NA TRBJ2-4
CSVGQNTDTQYF TGCAGCGTTGGGCAGAACACAGATACGCAGTATTTT few TRBV29-1 NA TRBJ2-3
CASSYGLAGEYEQFF TGTGCCAGCAGTTACGGACTAGCGGGAGAATATGAGCAGTTCTTC few TRBV6-6 TRBD2 TRBJ2-1
CASSSRLAGADEQFF TGTGCCAGCAGCTCCCGACTAGCGGGAGCGGATGAGCAGTTCTTC NA TRBV7-2 TRBD2 TRBJ2-1
CASSGLRVGEQFF TGTGCCAGCAGTGGGTTGCGGGTGGGTGAGCAGTTCTTC few TRBV6-1 NA TRBJ2-1
CASSVQRASGETQYF TGTGCCAGCAGCGTCCAGCGGGCCAGTGGGGAGACCCAGTACTTC NA TRBV11-2 NA TRBJ2-5
CASSILGHETNYGYTF TGTGCCAGTAGTATTCTTGGACACGAAACTAACTATGGCTACACCTTC once TRBV19 NA TRBJ1-2
CASNGPGAGNYNEQFF TGTGCCAGCAACGGACCGGGAGCGGGGAACTACAATGAGCAGTTCTTC few TRBV6-1 TRBD2 TRBJ2-1
CASSSTGGHNQPQHF TGTGCCAGCAGCTCGACAGGGGGTCACAATCAGCCCCAGCATTTT few TRBV12-3/TRBV12-4 TRBD1 TRBJ1-5
CASSPGTGYINEKLFF TGTGCCAGCAGTCCCGGGACAGGGTACATTAATGAAAAACTGTTTTTT NA TRBV7-9 TRBD1 TRBJ1-4
CSARSGRELSYNEQFF TGCAGTGCTAGGTCCGGGAGGGAGTTATCCTACAATGAGCAGTTCTTC few TRBV20-1 TRBD2 TRBJ2-1
CASSWAVGANTEAFF TGCGCCAGCAGCTGGGCAGTGGGGGCGAACACTGAAGCTTTCTTT NA TRBV5-1 NA TRBJ1-1
CASSSGSGLAEETQYF TGTGCCAGCAGCTCCGGATCGGGACTAGCGGAAGAGACCCAGTACTTC NA TRBV13 TRBD2 TRBJ2-5
CASSGVRAAGGNGNGYTF TGCGCCAGCAGCGGGGTACGGGCCGCAGGGGGCAACGGCAATGGCTACACCTTC NA TRBV4-3 TRBD1 TRBJ1-2
CASSLDVFGLASTDTQYF TGTGCCAGCAGCTTGGACGTTTTTGGCCTAGCGAGCACAGATACGCAGTATTTT NA TRBV5-6 NA TRBJ2-3
CSARGLPNHNEQFF TGCAGTGCTCGGGGACTTCCGAACCACAATGAGCAGTTCTTC NA TRBV20-1 NA TRBJ2-1
CASSRRGLAGRNEQFF TGTGCCAGCAGTCGCCGAGGGCTAGCGGGAAGGAATGAGCAGTTCTTC NA TRBV6-5 TRBD2 TRBJ2-1
CASSEGQGLFQPQHF TGTGCCAGCAGTGAGGGACAGGGCCTGTTTCAGCCCCAGCATTTT NA TRBV2 TRBD1 TRBJ1-5
CASSPRGRGTEAFF TGTGCCAGCAGCCCGAGGGGCAGGGGGACTGAAGCTTTCTTT NA TRBV7-2 TRBD1 TRBJ1-1
CASSYTYRATEAFF TGTGCCAGCAGTTACACATACAGGGCGACTGAAGCTTTCTTT NA TRBV6-2/TRBV6-3 NA TRBJ1-1
CASSQGYTQYF TGTGCCAGCAGCCAGGGTTATACGCAGTATTTT NA TRBV14 NA TRBJ2-3
CSVEDQTGEQYF TGCAGCGTTGAAGATCAGACAGGCGAGCAGTACTTC NA TRBV29-1 NA TRBJ2-7